Below, 27 T cell receptor beta chains from the same sample are listed, as sequenced in a study of T cells in localized non-small cell lung cancer. Produced via immunoSEQ multiplex PCR; TCRdb's table is partial and in-frame only. This table has 23,000 or so clones, around 87% appearing once. Sequences were derived from peripheral blood, sampled before any cancer treatment. The receptors were gathered from a male donor older than 55 with stage II squamous cell lung carcinoma.

This chain joins TRBV4-1 and TRBJ2-1, with 9 positions matching TRBD2. The CDR3 is 16 residues long. With 1 base clipped from V and 9 bases from J, the junction kept 10 bases outside the gene matches. CDR1 is MGHRA and CDR2 is YSYEKL in the germline V gene. The CDR3 protein is CASSQASRGGVGEQFF. DNA for the CDR3: TGCGCCAGCAGCCAAGCCTCTCGCGGGGGGGTTGGTGAGCAGTTCTTC.

In this sample, this clone turned up once. CDR3 DNA sequence: TGTGCCAGCAGCTTGAGGCCTAGCGGGGGGGCCCCAGATACGCAGTATTTT. It specifies CASSLRPSGGAPDTQYF. The chain is built from TRBV5-6 and TRBJ2-3, with 12 bases fitting TRBD2. This CDR3 contains 17 residues. Germline lookup yields CDR1 SGHDT and CDR2 YYEEEE. J was trimmed by 4 bases and V by 1 base; bases with no gene match: 7.

This CDR3 is CATLGLAVPREQYF. The CDR3, as DNA: TGTGCCACCCTAGGACTAGCGGTACCTAGAGAGCAGTACTTC. The V and J genes are TRBV10-3 and TRBJ2-7; 10 nucleotides agree with TRBD2. Trimming removed 10 bases from V and 7 bases from J; junction bases left unmatched: 13. The CDR3 totals 14 residues. Germline V gives CDR1 ENHRY, CDR2 SYGVKD.

This chain connects TRBV7-2 to TRBJ2-1; unclear D gene. Between the trimmed V and J ends, which lost 0 bases and 6 bases, there was a span of 3 bases. This CDR3 has 12 amino acids. CDR1 and CDR2 from the germline V gene are SGHTA and FQGNSA. The DNA for the CDR3 is TGTGCCAGCAGCTTAGCGTTCAATGAGCAGTTCTTC. Translation gives CASSLAFNEQFF.

The chain has TRBV4-1 and TRBJ2-7, with TRBD2 matching 8 bases. The CDR3 has 17 amino acids. Germline trimming cut 0 bases from V and 0 bases from J; bases unmatched to any gene: 7. Germline CDR1 MGHRA, CDR2 YSYEKL. CDR3 DNA: TGCGCCAGCAGCCAAGATCGCGTAGCGGGGATCTCCTACGAGCAGTACTTC. Its translation is CASSQDRVAGISYEQYF.

This chain links TRBV27 with TRBJ1-5, with 7 bases fitting TRBD1. This CDR3 has 15 residues. The V gene's germline CDR1 is MNHEY and CDR2 SMNVEV (reference sequence). V gave up 6 bases and J gave up 7 bases; unmatched junction bases: 12. As DNA, the CDR3 is TGTGCCAGCAGACCCCAGCCGACAGGGAACCAGCCCCAGCATTTT. Translation gives CASRPQPTGNQPQHF.

The chain joins TRBV5-1 to TRBJ2-4; a weak D match, TRBD1 (5 bases). Germline values: CDR1 SGHRS, CDR2 YFSETQ. The ends were cut back, 9 bases at V and 0 bases at J, with 10 bases in the middle. The CDR3 is 13 residues long. The CDR3 region has the DNA TGCGCCACCCCAGGGATAGCCAAAAACATTCAGTACTTC. Translation gives CATPGIAKNIQYF.

This chain connects TRBV30 to TRBJ1-2, with a possible D match to TRBD1 (5 bases). The CDR3 is 12 amino acids. Germline CDR1 reads GTSNPN; CDR2 reads SVGIG (reference sequence). V was shortened by 5 bases and J by 2 bases, with 9 bases between the two germline ends. CDR3 protein: CAWLKGNYGYTF. In DNA form, the CDR3 reads TGTGCCTGGCTAAAGGGGAACTATGGCTACACCTTC.

The genes are TRBV9 and TRBJ1-1; D call uncertain. The CDR3 runs 13 residues. Germline values: CDR1 SGDLS, CDR2 YYNGEE. The V and J ends lost 0 bases and 8 bases respectively, with 11 bases between them. CDR3 nucleotide sequence: TGTGCCAGCAGCGTAGCTCTTGAAAGAGAAGCTTTCTTT. Translated: CASSVALEREAFF.

This chain connects TRBV7-9 to TRBJ1-5; D is unclear. This CDR3 comprises 13 residues. Trimming stripped 7 bases from V and 4 bases from J, with 11 bases between. CDR1 SEHNR and CDR2 FQNEAQ come from the germline V gene (reference sequence). The CDR3 coding sequence is TGTGCCAGCACTAGAGACGGGAATCAGCCCCAGCATTTT. Amino acids: CASTRDGNQPQHF.

This rearrangement joins TRBV7-2 to TRBJ2-1; TRBD2 agrees at 10 bases. CDR1 is SGHTA and CDR2 is FQGNSA in the germline V gene. The length of the CDR3 is 15 residues. The V gene end was trimmed by 3 bases and the J gene end by 4 bases; junction bases not matched to a gene: 3. CDR3 DNA: TGTGCCAGCAGCTTCCTAGCGGGGGTTTACAATGAGCAGTTCTTC. This gives the protein CASSFLAGVYNEQFF.

Only one count was recorded for this clone. Here the CDR3 reads CASSIGVPGQQPQHF. Here the CDR3 DNA reads TGTGCCAGTAGTATAGGGGTTCCGGGACAGCAGCCCCAGCATTTT. The chain couples TRBV19 to TRBJ1-5; 7 bases map to TRBD1. The length of the CDR3 is 15 residues. The germline CDR1 and CDR2 sequences are LNHDA and SQIVND (reference sequence). J was trimmed by 7 bases and V by 1 base; bases with no gene match: 7.

This chain links TRBV4-3 with TRBJ1-2; 8 bases align to TRBD1. This CDR3 has 19 amino acids. The J segment lost 2 bases and the V segment lost 1 base, leaving 15 bases of the junction unmatched. Germline assignment: CDR1 LGHNA and CDR2 YSLEER. The CDR3 DNA reads TGCGCCAGCAGCCAAGCAGCCGGGACAGGACTCCCCGGCAACTATGGCTACACCTTC. It translates to CASSQAAGTGLPGNYGYTF.

V and J are TRBV6-1 and TRBJ2-1; D perhaps matches TRBD1 (6 bases). CDR3 length: 15 residues. The V and J ends lost 6 bases and 8 bases respectively, with 20 bases between them. Germline lookup yields CDR1 MNHNS and CDR2 SASEGT. The CDR3 protein is CASSAPGDPRDEQFF. DNA for the CDR3: TGTGCCAGCAGCGCTCCAGGGGACCCCCGGGATGAGCAGTTCTTC.

In this sample, this clone turned up once. The gene calls are TRBV19 and TRBJ1-2; no definite D call. Germline assignment: CDR1 LNHDA and CDR2 SQIVND (reference sequence). This CDR3 has 14 residues. The germline V and J ends were trimmed by 3 bases and 1 base, with 9 bases remaining between them. CDR3 in DNA: TGTGCCAGTAGTATTGGTAACAGTAACTATGGCTACACCTTC. This gives the protein CASSIGNSNYGYTF.

The chain carries TRBV6-1 and TRBJ2-1; 12 bases are a match to TRBD2. Germline CDR1 MNHNS, CDR2 SASEGT. V dropped 6 bases and J dropped 7; count of bases not matched to a gene: 1. The length of the CDR3 is 13 residues. CDR3 DNA sequence: TGTGCCAGCAGGACTAGCGGGGGTAATGAGCAGTTCTTC. This encodes CASRTSGGNEQFF.

The chain uses TRBV7-9 and TRBJ2-3; D is undetermined. Deletions cut 5 bases from V and 0 bases from J, with 15 bases between. The CDR3 consists of 16 residues. CDR1 is SEHNR and CDR2 is FQNEAQ in the germline V gene (reference sequence). CDR3 residues: CASSPVGSASTDTQYF. In nucleotides, the CDR3 is TGTGCCAGCAGCCCCGTGGGGTCCGCTAGCACAGATACGCAGTATTTT.

The chain couples TRBV5-4 to TRBJ2-3; TRBD1 or TRBD2 may be the D gene (6 bases each). Germline-derived CDR1 and CDR2 are SGHNT and YYREEE (reference sequence). Trimming removed 4 bases at V and 1 base at J, with 22 bases between. CDR3 length: 18 residues. The CDR3 region has the DNA TGTGCCAGCAGCCCCCCAAAAGGGGGGTCGAGAGGCACAGATACGCAGTATTTT. Translation: CASSPPKGGSRGTDTQYF.

The V gene is TRBV7-9, the J gene TRBJ1-2; D unresolved. In germline, CDR1 is SEHNR, CDR2 FQNEAQ (reference sequence). The V end was cut by 5 bases, the J end by 3 bases, with 4 bases between. This CDR3 is 11 amino acids long. CDR3 in amino acids: CASSPDYGYTF. In nucleotides, the CDR3 is TGTGCCAGCAGCCCGGACTATGGCTACACCTTC.

This sequence joins TRBV28 and TRBJ2-3; D is uncertain. The CDR3 sequence is 12 residues long. Germline loops: CDR1 MDHEN, CDR2 SYDVKM. Trimming cost V 3 bases and J 6 bases, with 7 bases left between them. CDR3: CASSFPRDTQYF. As DNA, the CDR3 is TGTGCCAGCAGTTTCCCGAGGGATACGCAGTATTTT.

The DNA of the CDR3 is TGCGCCAGTCTACGAAATCAGCGGAGCTCCTACGAGCAGTACTTC. Translating gives CASLRNQRSSYEQYF. The V call is TRBV10-1, the J call TRBJ2-7, with D perhaps matching TRBD2 (5 bases). Between the trimmed V and J ends, which lost 9 bases and 0 bases, there was a span of 18 bases. The CDR3 contains 15 residues. CDR1 WNHNN and CDR2 SYGVQD come from the germline V gene (reference sequence).

The rearrangement joins TRBV6-1 to TRBJ2-1; D perhaps matches TRBD2 (7 bases). V lost 1 base, J lost 7 bases, and 14 bases lay in between. The CDR3 spans 15 residues. Germline V gene lookup returns CDR1 MNHNS and CDR2 SASEGT. CDR3 nucleotides: TGTGCCAGCAGTGAAGGAACAGGGCGGGGGAATGAGCAGTTCTTC. Translating it yields CASSEGTGRGNEQFF.

The chain employs TRBV7-9 and TRBJ2-1, with 15 positions matching TRBD2. CDR3 length equals 17 residues. The V gene end was trimmed by 4 bases and the J gene end by 4 bases; junction bases not matched to a gene: 5. From germline, CDR1 is SEHNR and CDR2 FQNEAQ (reference sequence). CDR3 sequence reads: CASSSGTSGGIYNEQFF. Written as DNA, the CDR3 is TGTGCCAGCAGCTCTGGGACTAGCGGGGGGATTTACAATGAGCAGTTCTTC.

Only a few counts were recorded for this clone. This chain connects TRBV4-3 to TRBJ2-7; possibly TRBD1 for D (6 bases). The CDR3 has 13 residues. Germline CDR1 reads LGHNA; CDR2 reads YSLEER. Between the trimmed V and J ends, which lost 3 bases and 1 base, there was a span of 7 bases. The CDR3 nucleotides are TGCGCCAGCAGCCAGGGGGCTTCCTACGAGCAGTACTTC. This gives the protein CASSQGASYEQYF.

The DNA for the CDR3 is TGTGCCAGCTCACCCCTAACGAACACCGGGGAGCTGTTTTTT. It specifies CASSPLTNTGELFF. The rearrangement joins TRBV18 to TRBJ2-2; no definite D call. The CDR3 loop spans 14 amino acids. Trimming left V 3 bases short and J 0 bases short, with 5 bases between. Germline CDR1 is KGHSH and CDR2 is LQKENI.

Here the CDR3 DNA reads TGTGCCAGCAGTGGGGACAATGAGCAGTTCTTC. Protein sequence: CASSGDNEQFF. V and J are TRBV2 and TRBJ2-1, with unresolved D. V was pared by 4 bases and J by 5 bases, with 3 bases between. The CDR3 consists of 11 residues. CDR1 and CDR2 from the germline V gene are SNHLY and FYNNEI.

CDR3 in amino acids: CASRDRVNQPQHF. As DNA, the CDR3 is TGTGCCAGTAGGGACAGGGTAAATCAGCCCCAGCATTTT. The chain couples TRBV19 to TRBJ1-5, with TRBD1 matching 8 bases. In germline, CDR1 is LNHDA, CDR2 SQIVND (reference sequence). The CDR3 contains 13 residues. After removal of 6 bases from V and 4 bases from J, the junction contained 2 bases not matched to a gene.